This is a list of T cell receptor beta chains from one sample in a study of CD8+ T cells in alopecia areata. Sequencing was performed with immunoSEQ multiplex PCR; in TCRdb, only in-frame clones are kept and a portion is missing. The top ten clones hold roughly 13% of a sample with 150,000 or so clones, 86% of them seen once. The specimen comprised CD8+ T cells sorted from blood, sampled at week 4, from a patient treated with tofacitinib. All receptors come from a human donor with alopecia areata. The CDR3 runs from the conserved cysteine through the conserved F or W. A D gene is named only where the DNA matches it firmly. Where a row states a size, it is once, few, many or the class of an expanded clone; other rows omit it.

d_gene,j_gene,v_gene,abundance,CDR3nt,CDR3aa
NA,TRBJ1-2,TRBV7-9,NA,TGTGCCAGCAGCTTAGCGGGTATTAATGGCTACACCTTC,CASSLAGINGYTF
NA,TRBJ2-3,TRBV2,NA,TGTGCCACCGGCTCGAATACGCAGTATTTT,CATGSNTQYF
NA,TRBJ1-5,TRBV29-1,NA,TGCAGCGTTTCTACAGGGTTGAATCAGCCCCAGCATTTT,CSVSTGLNQPQHF
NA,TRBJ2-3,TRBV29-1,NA,TGCAGCGTTGAGACGGGAGATACGCAGTATTTT,CSVETGDTQYF
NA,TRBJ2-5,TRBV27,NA,TGTGCCAGCCGTAATCCGGGGCTACAAGAGACCCAGTACTTC,CASRNPGLQETQYF
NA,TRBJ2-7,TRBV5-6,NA,TGTGCCAGCAGCCCCTTTCAGAACTACGAGCAGTACTTC,CASSPFQNYEQYF
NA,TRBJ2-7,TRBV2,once,TGTGCCAGCGGCCCTTTCTACGGCGGTTACGAGCAGTACTTC,CASGPFYGGYEQYF
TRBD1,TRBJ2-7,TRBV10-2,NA,TGCGCCAGCAGGGGGACAGGAACGTATTACGAGCAGTACTTC,CASRGTGTYYEQYF
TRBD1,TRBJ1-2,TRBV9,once,TGTGCCAGCAGCGTAGGCGTAGATGGGACAGGGGACGTCTATGGCTACACCTTC,CASSVGVDGTGDVYGYTF
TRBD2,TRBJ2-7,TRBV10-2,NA,TGCGCCAGCAGTGCCCGGGGGGTCCACGAGCAGTACTTC,CASSARGVHEQYF
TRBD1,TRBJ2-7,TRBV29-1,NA,TGCAGCGTCCCGACAGGGACAGGACCCAAGCAGTACTTC,CSVPTGTGPKQYF